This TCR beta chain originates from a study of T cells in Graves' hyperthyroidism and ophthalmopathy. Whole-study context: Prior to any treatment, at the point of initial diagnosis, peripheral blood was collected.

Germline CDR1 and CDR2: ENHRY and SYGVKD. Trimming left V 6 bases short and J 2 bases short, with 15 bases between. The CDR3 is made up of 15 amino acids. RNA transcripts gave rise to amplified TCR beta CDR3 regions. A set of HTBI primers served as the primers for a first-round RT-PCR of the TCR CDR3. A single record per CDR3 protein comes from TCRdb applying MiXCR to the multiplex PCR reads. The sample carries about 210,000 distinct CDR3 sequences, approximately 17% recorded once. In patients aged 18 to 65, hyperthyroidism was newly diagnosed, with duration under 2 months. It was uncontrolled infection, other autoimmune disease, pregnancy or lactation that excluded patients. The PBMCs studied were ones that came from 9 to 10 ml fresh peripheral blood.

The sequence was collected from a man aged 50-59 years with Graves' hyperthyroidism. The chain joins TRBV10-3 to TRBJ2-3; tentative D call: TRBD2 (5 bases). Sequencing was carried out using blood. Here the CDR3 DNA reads TGTGCCATCAGGCCGAGGAACGGGAACACAGATACGCAGTATTTT. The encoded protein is CAIRPRNGNTDTQYF.